Each of the 31 T cell receptor beta chains below was sequenced from the same sample in a study of human T cells and chemical hapten exposure. TCRdb processed the RACE reads anew with MiXCR; each CDR3 protein has one entry. Among some 49,000 distinct CDR3 sequences listed, roughly 9.5% were seen once. Time point defined: patch test 1, 2 weeks after DPC sensitization. Treatment reported: therapeutic diphenylcyclopropenone sensitization with weekly scalp DPC. The material was whole blood, obtained in connection with sensitization to the hapten diphenylcyclopropenone (DPC). The receptors here all came from a woman between 50 and 59 years old with alopecia areata. Some clones in this sample may be carry-over from other donors' samples.

Many counts were recorded for this clonotype. The chain joins TRBV5-6 to TRBJ1-1; D gene unclear. The V gene lost 1 base and the J gene lost 1 base, with 8 bases spanning the gap. The V gene's germline CDR1 is SGHDT and CDR2 YYEEEE. The CDR3 loop spans 14 amino acids. The CDR3: CASSLYSSNTEAFF. The CDR3 DNA sequence: TGTGCCAGCAGCTTGTACTCCTCGAACACTGAAGCTTTCTTT.

This clonotype was observed at least ten times. The V and J genes are TRBV6-5 and TRBJ2-7; 8 bases agree with TRBD1. V dropped 4 bases and J dropped 0; count of bases not matched to a gene: 8. The CDR3 consists of 16 residues. Germline CDR1 MNHEY, CDR2 SVGAGI. The DNA of the CDR3 is TGTGCCAGCAGTTCCTCCAGGGGGCCGAGCTCCTACGAGCAGTACTTC. It yields the protein CASSSSRGPSSYEQYF.

On this clonotype: This may arise from a read error, as a much more abundant clone is one base away. This likely comes from a read error, as the CDR3 has no conserved phenylalanine or tryptophan at its end. V gene TRBV5-1 combines with J gene TRBJ1-3; D may be TRBD1 (5 bases). This CDR3 spans 15 amino acids. Germline CDR1 is SGHRS and CDR2 is YFSETQ. The V end was cut by 0 bases, the J end by 3 bases, with 10 bases between. CDR3: CASSLAGGRGNTIYY. CDR3 nucleotides: TGCGCCAGCAGCTTGGCCGGGGGTCGTGGAAACACCATATATTAT.

This clonotype was recorded many times. Here the CDR3 reads CASSPQMEGEQYF. As DNA, the CDR3 is TGTGCCAGCTCACCGCAAATGGAAGGCGAGCAGTACTTC. The chain carries TRBV18 and TRBJ2-7; no clear D gene. The CDR3 covers 13 residues. The germline V gene encodes CDR1 KGHSH and CDR2 LQKENI. Trimming stripped 3 bases from V and 6 bases from J, with 12 bases between.

This clonotype was recorded at least ten times. The V call is TRBV7-9, the J call TRBJ1-1; 9 bases map to TRBD1. Per germline, CDR1 SEHNR and CDR2 FQNEAQ (reference sequence). J lost 6 bases, V lost 2 bases, and 7 bases had no gene match. CDR3 size: 15 residues. CDR3 sequence (DNA): TGTGCCAGCAGCTTATCAGGCGGGACAGGGCCTGAAGCTTTCTTT. It codes for CASSLSGGTGPEAFF.

This clonotype was picked up many times. CDR3 in DNA: TGTGCCAGCAGTCGCGCGCCCCAGGGGGCGGATAATTCACCCCTCCACTTT. Protein sequence: CASSRAPQGADNSPLHF. The rearrangement uses TRBV27 and TRBJ1-6, with 8 bases aligning to TRBD1. The CDR3 is 17 amino acids. The J segment lost 5 bases and the V segment lost 5 bases, leaving 11 bases of the junction unmatched. Germline V CDR1 and CDR2: MNHEY, SMNVEV (reference sequence).

At least ten counts were recorded for this clonotype. J is TRBJ2-5 and V is TRBV9; TRBD2 matches 11 bases. Germline V gene sequence: CDR1 SGDLS, CDR2 YYNGEE. The CDR3 consists of 16 residues. V lost 3 bases, J lost 0 bases, and 4 bases stayed unmatched. The CDR3 loop is CASSARLAGYQETQYF. In DNA form, the CDR3 reads TGTGCCAGCAGCGCTCGACTAGCGGGGTACCAAGAGACCCAGTACTTC. Looking up the rest from reference TRBV9 and TRBJ2-5 gives the full variable domain: DSGVTQTPKHLITATGQRVTLRCSPRSGDLSVYWYQQSLDQGLQFLIQYYNGEERAKGNILERFSAQQFPDLHSELNLSSLELGDSALYFCASSARLAGYQETQYFGPGTRLLVL.

This clonotype was picked up many times. This chain connects TRBV5-1 to TRBJ2-3, with a possible D match to TRBD2 (7 bases). This CDR3 comprises 18 residues. The germline gives CDR1 SGHRS, CDR2 YFSETQ. Deletions cut 0 bases from V and 4 bases from J, with 21 bases between. CDR3 residues: CASSLAPGGGSGADTQYF. The DNA of the CDR3 is TGCGCCAGCAGCTTGGCCCCTGGGGGCGGGAGTGGAGCAGATACGCAGTATTTT. Together with reference TRBV5-1 and TRBJ2-3, the CDR3 gives the full variable domain: KAGVTQTPRYLIKTRGQQVTLSCSPISGHRSVSWYQQTPGQGLQFLFEYFSETQRNKGNFPGRFSGRQFSNSRSEMNVSTLELGDSALYLCASSLAPGGGSGADTQYFGPGTRLTVL.

In its sample, this clonotype was seen many times. This sequence joins TRBV5-4 and TRBJ2-1; D may be TRBD2 (6 bases). With 5 bases removed from V and 2 bases from J, the gap between germline ends came to 11 bases. The CDR3 totals 14 residues. Germline-derived CDR1 and CDR2 are SGHNT and YYREEE (reference sequence). CDR3 loop: CASRGGITYNEQFF. The CDR3 nucleotides are TGTGCCAGCAGAGGCGGGATCACCTACAATGAGCAGTTCTTC.

Many counts were recorded for this clonotype. The genes are TRBV28 and TRBJ2-2; D gene unclear. CDR1 is MDHEN and CDR2 is SYDVKM in the germline V gene. V lost 9 bases to trimming and J lost 6 bases, with 17 bases between them. The CDR3 length is 14 residues. This CDR3 is CASSPAYGSGELFF. Here the CDR3 DNA reads TGTGCCAGTTCGCCGGCCTACGGGTCCGGGGAGCTGTTTTTT.

This clonotype was seen repeatedly, ten times or more. The chain is built from TRBV7-2 and TRBJ2-7, with D possibly matching TRBD2 (6 bases). The CDR3 has 11 amino acids. Germline assignment: CDR1 SGHTA and CDR2 FQGNSA. V was pared by 4 bases and J by 7 bases, with 8 bases between. CDR3 DNA sequence: TGTGCCAGCAGCTCAGGGAGGGAGCAGTACTTC. This encodes CASSSGREQYF.

This clonotype has ten or more counts. The rearrangement joins TRBV7-9 to TRBJ2-5, with a weak D call TRBD2 (5 bases). The CDR3 is made up of 14 amino acids. CDR1 and CDR2 from the germline V gene are SEHNR and FQNEAQ (reference sequence). With 4 bases removed from V and 1 base from J, the gap between germline ends came to 10 bases. The CDR3: CASSYVSGQETQYF. The CDR3, as DNA: TGTGCCAGCAGCTACGTGAGCGGCCAAGAGACCCAGTACTTC.

This chain connects TRBV19 to TRBJ2-1; maybe TRBD2 (6 bases). Germline CDR1 reads LNHDA; CDR2 reads SQIVND (reference sequence). V lost 3 bases and J 6 bases, leaving 15 bases between the germline ends. There are 15 residues in the CDR3. The CDR3 loop is CASSIAGTGSNEQFF. The CDR3 nucleotides are TGTGCCAGTAGTATCGCGGGGACTGGTTCCAATGAGCAGTTCTTC. The whole variable domain, filled in from reference TRBV19 and TRBJ2-1, reads DGGITQSPKYLFRKEGQNVTLSCEQNLNHDAMYWYRQDPGQGLRLIYYSQIVNDFQKGDIAEGYSVSREKKESFPLTVTSAQKNPTAFYLCASSIAGTGSNEQFFGPGTRLTVL.

The sample holds many counts of this clonotype. The V gene is TRBV20-1, the J gene TRBJ1-5; maybe TRBD1 (5 bases). This CDR3 is 13 amino acids long. The V gene's germline CDR1 is DFQATT and CDR2 SNEGSKA (reference sequence). The CDR3 DNA reads TGCAGCACATGGGGGTTGGGCAATCAGCCCCAGCATTTT. This sequence encodes CSTWGLGNQPQHF.

This clonotype was recorded at least ten times. The rearrangement uses TRBV20-1 and TRBJ2-7; 9 nucleotides match TRBD1. J gave up 4 bases and V 5 bases, and 9 bases lay outside the gene matches. The CDR3 loop spans 14 amino acids. Per germline, CDR1 DFQATT and CDR2 SNEGSKA (reference sequence). CDR3 loop: CSARPGQGIYEQYF. CDR3 in DNA: TGCAGTGCTCGACCGGGACAGGGTATTTACGAGCAGTACTTC.

The chain combines TRBV5-8 with TRBJ1-6; no reliable D call. CDR3 length: 16 amino acids. The germline V and J ends were trimmed by 4 bases and 13 bases, with 24 bases remaining between them. The germline V gene has CDR1 SGHTS and CDR2 YDEGEE. CDR3 DNA: TGTGCCAGCAGCCCGTTGACTTCGGTCGCTATGGCCCCCCTCCACTTT. Translation gives CASSPLTSVAMAPLHF.

This clonotype was observed at least ten times. The CDR3 loop is CSARVREYAAYEQYF. CDR3 nucleotides: TGCAGTGCTAGAGTCAGGGAATATGCAGCCTACGAGCAGTACTTC. This sequence joins TRBV20-1 and TRBJ2-7, with TRBD1 as a possible D gene (5 bases). Germline CDR1 DFQATT, CDR2 SNEGSKA (reference sequence). This CDR3 has 15 residues. Trimming removed 1 base at V and 2 bases at J, with 15 bases between.

This clonotype was counted ten times or more. CDR3 coding DNA: TGTGCCAGCAGCGCGGAAGGGACAGGGGGTAGAGAAAAACTGTTTTTT. Encoded protein: CASSAEGTGGREKLFF. The V and J genes are TRBV7-2 and TRBJ1-4; TRBD1 aligns across 11 bases. J gave up 8 bases and V 5 bases, and 10 bases lay outside the gene matches. The CDR3 is made up of 16 amino acids. Germline CDR1 and CDR2: SGHTA and FQGNSA.

This clonotype came up a few times. The chain has TRBV4-3 and TRBJ1-4; D remains unclear. Per germline, CDR1 LGHNA and CDR2 YSLEER. CDR3 length equals 17 residues. Trimming took 0 bases from V and 0 from J, leaving 11 bases between them. DNA of the CDR3: TGCGCCAGCAGCCAAGATCCCTTTGAAGCAACTAATGAAAAACTGTTTTTT. It yields the protein CASSQDPFEATNEKLFF.

The chain has TRBV30 and TRBJ1-1, with D unclear. This CDR3 has 11 amino acids. Trimming removed 5 bases from V and 7 bases from J, with 11 bases in between. Germline V lookup: CDR1 GTSNPN, CDR2 SVGIG (reference sequence). CDR3 DNA sequence: TGTGCCTGGGGACCGAGGGTTGAAGCTTTCTTT. Protein sequence: CAWGPRVEAFF.

The table lists this clonotype with many counts. The chain couples TRBV20-1 to TRBJ1-4, with 8 bases aligning to TRBD1. Germline V gene sequence: CDR1 DFQATT, CDR2 SNEGSKA (reference sequence). This CDR3 has 13 amino acids. The ends lost 2 bases at V and 6 bases at J; junction bases unmatched: 2. CDR3 loop: CSARTGGHEKLFF. In DNA, the CDR3 is TGCAGTGCTAGAACAGGGGGTCATGAAAAACTGTTTTTT.

This clonotype was recorded a few times. The CDR3 DNA follows: TGCAGCGTTGTAAGGGTCATGAACACTGAAGCTTTCTTT. Translating gives CSVVRVMNTEAFF. The chain has TRBV29-1 and TRBJ1-1; no firm D call. Germline V gene data show CDR1 as SQVTM and CDR2 as ANQGSEA. V lost 4 bases and J lost 0, with 9 bases in between. This CDR3 comprises 13 residues.

This clonotype was observed many times. The chain employs TRBV7-6 and TRBJ2-2; 9 bases align to TRBD2. This CDR3 has 16 residues. V dropped 2 bases and J dropped 8; count of bases not matched to a gene: 9. Germline CDR1 reads SGHVS; CDR2 reads FNYEAQ. The CDR3 DNA follows: TGTGCCAGCAGCTTAAGCCCGACTAGCGGATCGGGGGAGCTGTTTTTT. Its protein is CASSLSPTSGSGELFF.

The genes are TRBV5-4 and TRBJ2-2; 8 bases are a match to TRBD1. The CDR3 has 16 residues. V lost 4 bases to trimming and J lost 7 bases; unmatched junction nucleotides: 12. From germline, CDR1 is SGHNT and CDR2 YYREEE (reference sequence). The CDR3 loop reads CASSPGGTGHIGELFF. Written as DNA, the CDR3 is TGTGCCAGCAGCCCTGGAGGGACAGGTCATATCGGGGAGCTGTTTTTT.

This chain uses TRBV7-9 with TRBJ2-7, with D perhaps matching TRBD1 or TRBD2 (6 bases each). Germline V gene sequence: CDR1 SEHNR, CDR2 FQNEAQ (reference sequence). The V and J ends lost 0 bases and 6 bases respectively, with 9 bases between them. The length of the CDR3 is 13 residues. CDR3 protein: CASSLAWGAEQYF. DNA for the CDR3: TGTGCCAGCAGCTTAGCTTGGGGGGCCGAGCAGTACTTC.

The rearrangement joins TRBV7-9 to TRBJ1-2, with D unclear. V lost 7 bases and J 6 bases, leaving 15 bases between the germline ends. This CDR3 comprises 13 residues. Germline CDR1 is SEHNR and CDR2 is FQNEAQ (reference sequence). The CDR3: CASMEGTENGYTF. In DNA, the CDR3 is TGTGCCAGCATGGAGGGTACGGAAAATGGCTACACCTTC.

Only one count was recorded for this clonotype. This likely comes from a read error, as the CDR3 has no conserved phenylalanine or tryptophan at its end. The chain links TRBV20-1 to TRBJ1-1; TRBD1 agrees at 9 bases. V gave up 5 bases and J gave up 5 bases; unmatched junction bases: 12. CDR1 is DFQATT, CDR2 SNEGSKA, per germline (reference sequence). The CDR3 consists of 15 residues. The CDR3 region has the DNA TGCAGTGCTGTCCGGGACAGGGTGCGGAAAACTGAAGCTTTCATT. This translates into CSAVRDRVRKTEAFI.

This clonotype was found a few times. The gene calls are TRBV5-1 and TRBJ1-5; the match to TRBD1 covers 7 bases. The V gene end was trimmed by 3 bases and the J gene end by 3 bases; junction bases not matched to a gene: 6. Germline values: CDR1 SGHRS, CDR2 YFSETQ. CDR3 length: 15 residues. The CDR3 DNA is TGCGCCAGCAGCTCTACAGGGGCTCCCAATCAGCCCCAGCATTTT. This codes for CASSSTGAPNQPQHF.

At least ten counts were recorded for this clonotype. CDR3 region: CAIRDSGSNQPQHF. The CDR3 DNA sequence: TGTGCCATCAGGGACAGTGGTAGCAATCAGCCCCAGCATTTT. V is TRBV10-3 and J is TRBJ1-5, with TRBD1 as a possible D gene (6 bases). CDR1 and CDR2 (germline): ENHRY, SYGVKD. This CDR3 is built from 14 residues. V was shortened by 6 bases and J by 0 bases, with 9 bases between the two germline ends.

The rearrangement uses TRBV6-1 and TRBJ1-3; maybe TRBD1 (6 bases). In germline, CDR1 is MNHNS, CDR2 SASEGT. The CDR3 sequence is 15 residues long. V lost 5 bases and J lost 0, with 11 bases in between. CDR3 residues: CASSRTEDSGNTIYF. The CDR3 nucleotides read TGTGCCAGCAGTCGGACAGAAGACTCTGGAAACACCATATATTTT.

The CDR3 is CASSESYRGDTQYF. CDR3 nucleotide sequence: TGTGCCAGCAGTGAATCCTACAGGGGAGATACGCAGTATTTT. This chain joins TRBV6-4 and TRBJ2-3; 7 nucleotides align to TRBD1. V dropped 3 bases and J dropped 5; count of bases not matched to a gene: 5. Germline assignment: CDR1 MRHNA and CDR2 SNTAGT. CDR3 length: 14 amino acids.